The clone carrying this TCR beta chain was detected a few times. Its antigen is not identified. Other DNA sequences in this specimen translate into the identical CDR3. V was cut by 6 bases and J by 1 base, with 10 bases left in between. From germline, CDR1 is ENHRY and CDR2 SYGVKD. The CDR3 covers 14 residues. Data came from immunoSEQ multiplex PCR; TCRdb stores just in-frame clones and leaves some out. The data show millions of clones, approximately 93% seen once. This specimen belongs to a study of shared clonotypes between healthy human individuals. Notes on the study in general: Larger estimated richness was generally seen in naive subsets than in memory subsets.

This TCR came from a young man in good health. Some clones in this sample may be carry-over from other donors' samples. The chain is built from TRBV10-3 and TRBJ1-5; D perhaps matches TRBD1 (5 bases). The sequenced sample consisted of naive CD4+ T cells from PBMCs. Subset meaning: CD45RA+ positively selected. CDR3 in amino acids: CAISGTVSNQPQHF. CDR3 in DNA: TGTGCCATCAGCGGGACGGTGAGCAATCAGCCCCAGCATTTT.